This T cell receptor beta chain derives from a study of preoperative IRX-2 immunotherapy in early breast cancer. Treatment meaning: preoperative locoregional IRX-2 cytokine immunotherapy. Preoperative locoregional IRX-2 cytokine immunotherapy was tested in the phase Ib source study. Method: immunoSEQ multiplex PCR; TCRdb's copy keeps in-frame clones and lacks some. The repertoire holds over 20,000 clones, 80% to 90% seen once, with 1% to 1.5% in the top ten. The TCR was taken from a human donor with breast cancer. The sample consisted of lymph node tissue, taken after IRX-2 immunotherapy.

The DNA for the CDR3 is TGTGCCAGCAGCTTATATCAGGGAGTTGAGTACGAGCAGTACTTC. This gives the protein CASSLYQGVEYEQYF. This chain connects TRBV11-3 to TRBJ2-7, with D possibly being TRBD1 or TRBD2 (5 bases each). This CDR3 spans 15 amino acids. CDR1 and CDR2 from the germline V gene are SGHNT and YENEEA. V was shortened by 2 bases and J by 4 bases, with 15 bases between the two germline ends. The full variable domain, its missing parts supplied by reference TRBV11-3 and TRBJ2-7, is EAGVVQSPRYKIIEKKQPVAFWCNPISGHNTLYWYLQNLGQGPELLIRYENEEAVDDSQLPKDRFSAERLKGVDSTLKIQPAELGDSAVYLCASSLYQGVEYEQYFGPGTRLTVT.